This TCR beta chain is drawn from a study of cytomegalovirus exposure and HLA in healthy donors. PCR used 60 Vbeta primers and 13 Jbeta primers. The assay was immunoSEQ multiplex PCR, and TCRdb's table has in-frame clones only and misses some. The sample records about 170,000 clones, about three quarters being singletons. The J segment lost 5 bases and the V segment lost 6 bases, leaving 14 bases of the junction unmatched. The germline V gene encodes CDR1 SGHRS and CDR2 YFSETQ. This CDR3 comprises 16 residues. Material for sequencing was PBMCs. The sequence derives from a female donor in good health and CMV-seronegative. The chain employs TRBV5-1 and TRBJ1-1; 9 bases agree with TRBD1. CDR3 loop: CASNIGTGRGGTEAFF. The CDR3, as DNA: TGCGCCAGCAATATCGGGACAGGGCGCGGTGGAACTGAAGCTTTCTTT.